Given below is one TCR beta chain in context. The data derive from a study of naive and memory T cell subsets. The CDR3 loop spans 16 amino acids. V shed 5 bases and J shed 7 bases, with 24 bases lying between them. The germline V gene has CDR1 SGHTA and CDR2 FQGNSA. The beta constant-region primer was an equimolar mix of two oligonucleotides covering TRBC1 and TRBC2. Nested alpha and beta constant-region primers with the SP2 primer drove four PCR rounds on ligated cDNA. TCRdb ran MiXCR on the UMI-ligation and nested PCR reads and lists one entry per CDR3 protein. The sample shows more than 100,000 distinct CDR3 sequences, 35% to 45% of them seen only once. CD4+ T cell IFNgamma after overnight CMV lysate exposure gave donor CMV status.

The sequencing sample was made of central memory CD4+ T cells from blood. The chain is built from TRBV7-2 and TRBJ2-7, with TRBD2 as a possible D gene (6 bases). This clonotype originated in a human donor in good health. The CDR3 spells CASSPSVGSGTWEQYF. DNA for the CDR3: TGTGCCAGCAGCCCAAGTGTCGGTAGCGGAACCTGGGAGCAGTACTTC.